These 6 T cell receptor beta chains share one sample of origin, sequenced in a study of blood T cell repertoires in COVID-19. Using immunoSEQ multiplex PCR, the repertoire was profiled, and TCRdb retains in-frame clones only, with some absent. The sample lists approximately 240,000 clones; 70% to 90% were seen once. Sequencing was done on a sample of peripheral blood. The receptors were gathered from a man between 45 and 60 years old who had recovered from COVID-19.

This chain links TRBV28 with TRBJ2-3; 10 bases are a match to TRBD1. The V gene's germline CDR1 is MDHEN and CDR2 SYDVKM. Losses at the gene ends were 6 bases for V and 4 bases for J; bases not matched to a gene: 10. This CDR3 is built from 16 residues. The CDR3 coding sequence is TGTGCCAGCAGGGGTGCCGGGACAGGGGAGCCAGATACGCAGTATTTT. Its translation is CASRGAGTGEPDTQYF.

This rearrangement joins TRBV24-1 to TRBJ1-1; a possible D gene is TRBD1 (5 bases). The CDR3 has 13 residues. Germline V gene sequence: CDR1 KGHDR, CDR2 SFDVKD. The V end was cut by 4 bases, the J end by 13 bases, with 18 bases between. The CDR3 DNA reads TGTGCCACCAGTGACAGGGCCGCGGTTACTATTTTCTTT. It yields the protein CATSDRAAVTIFF.

This clone was seen once. The CDR3 coding sequence is TGTGCCAGCAGTCCCCTCGGGGGTCTCTCTGGCTACACCTTC. Translated: CASSPLGGLSGYTF. The chain carries TRBV6-5 and TRBJ1-2; D is possibly TRBD1 (5 bases). The CDR3 runs to 14 residues. The germline gives CDR1 MNHEY, CDR2 SVGAGI. The V gene lost 5 bases and the J gene lost 7 bases, with 17 bases spanning the gap.

The chain joins TRBV5-4 to TRBJ1-1; maybe TRBD1 (6 bases). Per the germline V gene, CDR1 is SGHNT and CDR2 is YYREEE (reference sequence). V was pared by 2 bases and J by 6 bases, with 11 bases between. This CDR3 has 13 amino acids. The CDR3 protein is CASSLGQGPEAFF. Written as DNA, the CDR3 is TGTGCCAGCAGCTTAGGTCAGGGGCCTGAAGCTTTCTTT.

The chain has TRBV3-1 (or the pseudogene TRBV3-2) and TRBJ1-4; D perhaps matches TRBD1 (6 bases). Germline CDR1 reads LGHDT; CDR2 reads YNNKEL (reference sequence). V gave up 1 base and J gave up 5 bases, with 14 bases separating them. CDR3 length: 16 amino acids. The CDR3 bases are TGTGCCAGCAGCCAAGCCCGGACAGCTCTAAATGAAAAACTGTTTTTT. As protein: CASSQARTALNEKLFF.

In nucleotides, the CDR3 is TGTGCCAGCAGGGTAGATAGAACCTACGAGCAGTACTTC. This codes for CASRVDRTYEQYF. The chain couples TRBV2 to TRBJ2-7, with D uncertain. V was pared by 6 bases and J by 2 bases, with 11 bases between. Germline lookup yields CDR1 SNHLY and CDR2 FYNNEI. This CDR3 is 13 amino acids long. Drawing the rest from reference TRBV2 and TRBJ2-7, the complete variable domain is EPEVTQTPSHQVTQMGQEVILRCVPISNHLYFYWYRQILGQKVEFLVSFYNNEISEKSEIFDDQFSVERPDGSNFTLKIRSTKLEDSAMYFCASRVDRTYEQYFGPGTRLTVT.